This T cell receptor beta chain was recorded in a study of neurological immune-mediated disorders. Time point: longitudinal time-point 3. The cDNA was generated through 5'RACE incorporating 10-nucleotide random UMIs. TCRdb itself ran the 5' RACE reads through MiXCR, one entry per CDR3 protein. Among more than 100,000 distinct CDR3 sequences listed, 9.5% to 14% were seen once. Study results and limitations: TCR clonal expansion peaked in HTLV-1-associated myelopathy patients and was lowest in multiple sclerosis patients. Private repertoires in all groups were suggested by the finding that expanded clones across subjects shared no CDR3 amino acid sequences.

This clonotype appeared many times. Its antigen is not known. Sequencing was done on a sample of PBMCs. The clonotype was recovered from a female donor with HTLV-1-associated myelopathy (HAM/TSP).

The CDR3 DNA reads as TGCAGCGTTGAAGTTTACGGTGAGCAGTTCTTC. Translating gives CSVEVYGEQFF. V is TRBV29-1 and J is TRBJ2-1; D is undetermined. Germline V gives CDR1 SQVTM, CDR2 ANQGSEA. The CDR3 sequence is 11 residues long. The V end was cut by 1 base, the J end by 9 bases, with 7 bases between.